The rows below give T cell receptor beta chains drawn from one sample of a study of persistence of HIV-infected CD4 T cells. Profiling relied on immunoSEQ multiplex PCR, and the TCRdb table lists in-frame clones only, not all of them. Counted here are over 30,000 clones, 75% to 85% occurring once; the ten biggest clones make up 0.85% to 1%. These receptors lack a known antigen. The sample here was cultured CD4+ T cells from PBMCs, taken from a patient who received antiretroviral therapy. These receptors were collected from an adult with HIV. The donor label of this sample is uncertain. Both conserved end residues are part of each CDR3. Each record gives: J gene, clone size, D gene, V gene, CDR3 protein, CDR3 DNA. D genes are given only for firm matches. Clone size, where shown, is once, few, many, or a class for clones that have expanded.

j_gene: TRBJ1-3; abundance: .; d_gene: .; v_gene: TRBV14; CDR3aa: CASSQERPGLLNLHSGNTIYF; CDR3nt: TGTGCCAGCAGCCAAGAGCGGCCGGGTCTCCTTAACCTTCACTCTGGAAACACCATATATTTT
j_gene: TRBJ1-2; abundance: .; d_gene: .; v_gene: TRBV18; CDR3aa: CASSPRGGSDGYTF; CDR3nt: TGTGCCAGCTCACCACGGGGGGGCAGCGATGGCTACACCTTC
j_gene: TRBJ1-2; abundance: .; d_gene: .; v_gene: TRBV6-5; CDR3aa: CASSWGGPNYGYTF; CDR3nt: TGTGCCAGCAGTTGGGGGGGGCCTAACTATGGCTACACCTTC
j_gene: TRBJ2-1; abundance: .; d_gene: .; v_gene: TRBV10-3; CDR3aa: CAISESTREQFF; CDR3nt: TGTGCCATCAGTGAGAGTACTAGGGAGCAGTTCTTC
j_gene: TRBJ2-5; abundance: .; d_gene: .; v_gene: TRBV20-1; CDR3aa: CSASSLGRETQYF; CDR3nt: TGCAGTGCTAGTTCCCTAGGCCGAGAGACCCAGTACTTC
j_gene: TRBJ1-2; abundance: .; d_gene: TRBD1; v_gene: TRBV4-1; CDR3aa: CASSQSRPQGRSSYGYTF; CDR3nt: TGCGCCAGCAGCCAAAGCCGGCCACAGGGGCGGTCGTCTTATGGCTACACCTTC
j_gene: TRBJ1-4; abundance: .; d_gene: TRBD1; v_gene: TRBV10-3; CDR3aa: CAISGDRGEKLFF; CDR3nt: TGTGCCATCAGTGGGGACAGGGGTGAAAAACTGTTTTTT
j_gene: TRBJ1-5; abundance: .; d_gene: .; v_gene: TRBV6-1; CDR3aa: CASSEVTGRGNQPQHF; CDR3nt: TGTGCCAGCAGTGAGGTCACAGGGAGGGGGAATCAGCCCCAGCATTTT
j_gene: TRBJ2-1; abundance: .; d_gene: TRBD2; v_gene: TRBV20-1; CDR3aa: CSASSGGAALEQFF; CDR3nt: TGCAGTGCCAGTAGCGGGGGGGCAGCTCTAGAGCAGTTCTTC
j_gene: TRBJ1-4; abundance: .; d_gene: .; v_gene: TRBV2; CDR3aa: CASSEARSNEKLFF; CDR3nt: TGTGCCAGCAGTGAAGCTCGGTCTAATGAAAAACTGTTTTTT
j_gene: TRBJ2-5; abundance: .; d_gene: TRBD2; v_gene: TRBV7-3; CDR3aa: CASSFGLAGDETQYF; CDR3nt: TGTGCCAGCAGCTTCGGACTAGCGGGGGACGAGACCCAGTACTTC
j_gene: TRBJ1-5; abundance: .; d_gene: .; v_gene: TRBV7-2; CDR3aa: CASSPIRWTQPQHF; CDR3nt: TGTGCCAGCAGCCCCATCCGGTGGACGCAGCCCCAGCATTTT
j_gene: TRBJ1-2; abundance: .; d_gene: .; v_gene: TRBV7-9; CDR3aa: CASSPVNYGYTF; CDR3nt: TGTGCCAGCAGCCCCGTCAACTATGGCTACACCTTC
j_gene: TRBJ1-1; abundance: once; d_gene: .; v_gene: TRBV5-8; CDR3aa: CASRLGHLTEAFF; CDR3nt: TGTGCCAGCAGGTTGGGACATCTAACTGAAGCTTTCTTT
j_gene: TRBJ1-1; abundance: few; d_gene: .; v_gene: TRBV10-3; CDR3aa: CAISFGLEDTEAFF; CDR3nt: TGTGCCATCAGCTTCGGACTGGAGGACACTGAAGCTTTCTTT
j_gene: TRBJ2-5; abundance: .; d_gene: .; v_gene: TRBV24-1; CDR3aa: CATSDPTGGGRGETQYF; CDR3nt: TGTGCCACCAGTGACCCAACGGGTGGGGGGCGCGGGGAGACCCAGTACTTC
j_gene: TRBJ1-1; abundance: .; d_gene: .; v_gene: TRBV24-1; CDR3aa: CATSDPRTAEAFF; CDR3nt: TGTGCCACCAGTGATCCCCGGACAGCTGAAGCTTTCTTT
j_gene: TRBJ1-1; abundance: once; d_gene: TRBD1; v_gene: TRBV2; CDR3aa: CASSVARGGTEAFF; CDR3nt: TGTGCCAGCAGTGTAGCCAGGGGGGGCACTGAAGCTTTCTTT
j_gene: TRBJ2-5; abundance: .; d_gene: .; v_gene: TRBV10-3; CDR3aa: CAMTDRPQETQYF; CDR3nt: TGTGCCATGACAGACAGGCCCCAAGAGACCCAGTACTTC
j_gene: TRBJ2-1; abundance: .; d_gene: TRBD2; v_gene: TRBV2; CDR3aa: CASRSTSGGGSEFF; CDR3nt: TGTGCCAGCAGGAGTACTAGCGGGGGGGGTAGTGAGTTCTTC
j_gene: TRBJ2-7; abundance: few; d_gene: .; v_gene: TRBV12-5; CDR3aa: CASVYRAITYEQYF; CDR3nt: TGTGCTAGTGTTTACAGGGCCATTACCTACGAGCAGTACTTC
j_gene: TRBJ1-2; abundance: .; d_gene: .; v_gene: TRBV21-1; CDR3aa: CASSKEGGNYGYTF; CDR3nt: TGTGCCAGCAGCAAAGAGGGGGGGAACTATGGCTACACCTTC
j_gene: TRBJ1-1; abundance: .; d_gene: .; v_gene: TRBV5-1; CDR3aa: CASRDNANTEAFF; CDR3nt: TGCGCCAGCAGGGACAATGCGAACACTGAAGCTTTCTTT
j_gene: TRBJ1-1; abundance: .; d_gene: TRBD1; v_gene: TRBV19; CDR3aa: CASSIGFSLWGQGVKAFF; CDR3nt: TGTGCCAGTAGTATAGGGTTTTCCTTGTGGGGACAGGGTGTTAAAGCTTTCTTT
j_gene: TRBJ2-2; abundance: .; d_gene: TRBD1; v_gene: TRBV14; CDR3aa: CASSPLQQGTGELFF; CDR3nt: TGTGCCAGCAGCCCCCTCCAACAGGGGACCGGGGAGCTGTTTTTT
j_gene: TRBJ1-2; abundance: once; d_gene: TRBD1; v_gene: TRBV12-3/TRBV12-4; CDR3aa: CASGQTGGHGYTF; CDR3nt: TGTGCCAGCGGCCAAACAGGGGGCCATGGCTACACCTTC
j_gene: TRBJ1-5; abundance: .; d_gene: TRBD1; v_gene: TRBV24-1; CDR3aa: CATSDNRGRPQHF; CDR3nt: TGTGCCACCAGTGATAACAGGGGGCGGCCCCAGCATTTT
j_gene: TRBJ2-3; abundance: .; d_gene: TRBD2; v_gene: TRBV6-5; CDR3aa: CASSLAGGPTDTQYF; CDR3nt: TGTGCCAGCAGTTTAGCGGGGGGGCCCACAGATACGCAGTATTTT
j_gene: TRBJ2-2; abundance: .; d_gene: .; v_gene: TRBV7-3; CDR3aa: CASSLTAMGAGELFF; CDR3nt: TGTGCCAGCAGCTTAACGGCCATGGGGGCCGGGGAGCTGTTTTTT
j_gene: TRBJ1-2; abundance: .; d_gene: .; v_gene: TRBV30; CDR3aa: CAWSVDTDYGYTF; CDR3nt: TGTGCCTGGAGTGTTGACACCGACTATGGCTACACCTTC
j_gene: TRBJ1-2; abundance: .; d_gene: TRBD1; v_gene: TRBV30; CDR3aa: CAWSRFGDRGPLGTNYGYTF; CDR3nt: TGTGCCTGGAGTCGGTTTGGGGACAGGGGACCTCTGGGCACTAACTATGGCTACACCTTC
j_gene: TRBJ2-2; abundance: .; d_gene: .; v_gene: TRBV24-1; CDR3aa: CAARTNTGELFF; CDR3nt: TGTGCCGCCCGCACGAACACCGGGGAGCTGTTTTTT
j_gene: TRBJ1-4; abundance: .; d_gene: .; v_gene: TRBV28; CDR3aa: CASSAPYTGGGEKLFF; CDR3nt: TGTGCCAGCAGTGCCCCTTATACAGGCGGCGGTGAAAAACTGTTTTTT
j_gene: TRBJ1-1; abundance: .; d_gene: .; v_gene: TRBV14; CDR3aa: CASSLQATNTEAFF; CDR3nt: TGTGCCAGCAGCCTGCAGGCTACCAACACTGAAGCTTTCTTT
j_gene: TRBJ1-2; abundance: .; d_gene: .; v_gene: TRBV27; CDR3aa: CASRSRGEAGYTF; CDR3nt: TGTGCCAGCCGTTCACGGGGGGAAGCTGGCTACACCTTC
j_gene: TRBJ2-3; abundance: few; d_gene: .; v_gene: TRBV29-1; CDR3aa: CSVAPGGTDTQYF; CDR3nt: TGCAGCGTTGCCCCGGGGGGCACAGATACGCAGTATTTT